The T cell receptor (beta chain) under discussion was sequenced for a study of blood T cell repertoires in COVID-19 (dated by TCRdb to the early 2020s). About the investigation overall: The collaborator samples originated in the United States, Italy and Spain and spanned the acute and convalescent phases of COVID-19. Deeply sampled blood TCRbeta repertoires from subjects exposed to, actively infected with, or recovered from COVID-19 were included in the dataset. Where HLA class I and class II types were available, the types were taken from metadata supplied by the sample provider, not from assay-based typing. A freely available public database, intended as a resource for researchers studying the immune response to SARS-CoV-2, is where the repertoires were released. Sample metadata almost always included a de-identified subject ID, COVID-19 status, age in years and sex. The prospective study material was composed of cDNA or gDNA derived from T cells, B-cell-depleted T cells, or PBMCs. The samples were drawn from the first 160 participants of the ongoing ImmuneRACE study and from 950 to 1,500 subjects provided by 6 global collaborators. Study-level results and caveats: The quantity of clinical and demographic metadata differed by source and by participant and was supplied without curation.

Comments on this clone: It lacks a known antigen. The record has no base qualities; no much larger clone is one base away.

The immunoSEQ Assay, a bias-controlled multiplex PCR, was used to amplify TCRbeta CDR3 regions from genomic DNA. As for the authors' bioinformatics: The number of nucleated cells in each sample was estimated from the amplification of reference gene primers within the assay. To quantify the absolute abundance of each unique TCRbeta CDR3 rearrangement, sequence reads were collapsed and filtered. For each sample, productive Simpson clonality was calculated as the square root of Simpson's diversity index over productive rearrangements. Held by TCRdb, this immuneACCESS table contains in-frame sequences only and omits some clones. Under half of the omission traces to an unresolved V gene where checked; the cause of the rest is unknown. D and trimming were read from the DNA, whereas the V and J calls and clone size are those reported in that table. The sample table shows around 100,000 clones, and approximately 86% are seen once. Of the sample, under 2% is held by the ten largest clones.

Collaborating institutions collected whole blood in K2EDTA tubes following their own protocols. For TCRbeta analysis, collaborators shipped samples as frozen whole blood, isolated PBMCs, or DNA extracted from either of those sample types. From cysteine to phenylalanine, the CDR3 is 19 amino acids long. Only the CDR3 portion is preserved as DNA: 57 bases, with reading frame beginning at the first base. CDR1 is given as LNHDA and CDR2 as SQIVND, both from the germline V gene (reference sequence). V ends up 5 bases short and J 2 bases short, with an unmatched junction base count of 11. The sequencing sample was made of peripheral blood. This TCR was sampled from an elderly man with acute or convalescent COVID-19. The sequence joins TRBV19 to TRBJ2-1; TRBD2 matches 14 bases in the middle. The CDR3 is CASSPSPGLAGAPYNEQFF. The nucleotides read TGTGCCAGTAGTCCCAGCCCGGGACTAGCGGGAGCCCCCTACAATGAGCAGTTCTTC.